A selection of T cell receptor beta chains follows, all from one sample in a study of CD8+ T cells in alopecia areata. The table came from immunoSEQ multiplex PCR; TCRdb's copy has only in-frame clones and leaves some out. The sample comprises about 100,000 clones, roughly 60% of which are singletons, and roughly 15% rests with the top ten. Sequencing used CD8+ T cells sorted from blood, obtained between weeks 55 and 65, from a patient treated with tofacitinib. All receptors come from a human donor with alopecia areata. Each CDR3 is given with its conserved first and last residue. D genes are given only for firm matches. Clone sizes are given selectively: once, few, many, or a class where the clone is expanded.

>TRBJ1-5|-|-|TRBV4-2
TGTGCCAGCAGCCAAGCGGTGGGGCAGCCCCAGCATTTT
CASSQAVGQPQHF
>TRBJ2-1|-|TRBD1|TRBV7-9
TGTGCCAGCAGCTTAGCGGGACAGGGCCACAATGAGCAGTTCTTC
CASSLAGQGHNEQFF
>TRBJ2-7|-|TRBD1|TRBV4-2
TGTGCCAGCAGCGACAGGGTCGAGCAGTACTTC
CASSDRVEQYF
>TRBJ2-3|-|-|TRBV7-9
TGTGCCTACGACCCGGATACGCAGTATTTT
CAYDPDTQYF
>TRBJ1-6|once|-|TRBV27
TGTGCCAGCAGTCCCATCTTCGGTTCACCCCTCCACTTT
CASSPIFGSPLHF
>TRBJ1-4|few|-|TRBV6-6
TGTGCCAGCAGTGTTCGGGCCCAAAATGAAAAACTGTTTTTT
CASSVRAQNEKLFF
>TRBJ2-7|-|-|TRBV4-1
TGCGCCAGCAGCCAAGGAGGGGTCGAGCAGTACTTC
CASSQGGVEQYF
>TRBJ2-7|-|TRBD1|TRBV11-2
TGTGCCAGCAGCGATGGGACAGGGGATTTTTACGAGCAGTACTTC
CASSDGTGDFYEQYF
>TRBJ1-1|-|-|TRBV27
TGTGCCAGCAGTTTAAACGGCCCGAACACTGAAGCTTTCTTT
CASSLNGPNTEAFF
>TRBJ1-1|-|-|TRBV29-1
TGCAGCGTTGAAGAGGAGGGACGAAAAGGCACTGAAGCTTTCTTT
CSVEEEGRKGTEAFF
>TRBJ2-3|few|-|TRBV23-1
TGCGCCAGCAGTCAATCGGAGGCCTGTTGGCGGATCACAGATACGCAGTATTTT
CASSQSEACWRITDTQYF
>TRBJ2-3|-|TRBD2|TRBV6-5
TGTGCCAGCAGTTACGGTGCTAGCGGCGATACGCAGTATTTT
CASSYGASGDTQYF
>TRBJ2-1|-|-|TRBV4-1
TGCGCCAGCAGCCAACCCTGGGACTCCTACAATGAGCAGTTCTTC
CASSQPWDSYNEQFF
>TRBJ2-3|medium-sized|-|TRBV14
TGTGCCAGCTCCGCGGGACGCCACACAGATACGCAGTATTTT
CASSAGRHTDTQYF
>TRBJ2-7|-|-|TRBV30
TGTGCCTGGAGCTTATCCTACGAGCAGTACTTC
CAWSLSYEQYF
>TRBJ1-4|few|-|TRBV30
TGTGCCTGGAGTGGAGGAGGGAATAATGAAAAACTGTTTTTT
CAWSGGGNNEKLFF
>TRBJ2-7|-|-|TRBV5-1
TGCGCCAGCAGCTTGGAGTATACTGGGAGGGAGCAGTACTTC
CASSLEYTGREQYF
>TRBJ2-6|few|-|TRBV14
TGTGCCAGCAGATTGGGAGCAGGTGGGGCCAACGTCCTGACTTTC
CASRLGAGGANVLTF
>TRBJ2-7|-|-|TRBV30
TGTGCCTGGAGTGCAGGTTACCCCCCCTACGAGCAGTACTTC
CAWSAGYPPYEQYF
>TRBJ2-3|few|TRBD2|TRBV27
TGTGCCAGCATGCGGGGGAGCACAGATACGCAGTATTTT
CASMRGSTDTQYF
>TRBJ2-6|few|-|TRBV30
TGTGCCTGTGGACCAGCGGAGGTCTCTGGGGCCAACGTCCTGACTTTC
CACGPAEVSGANVLTF
>TRBJ2-7|few|TRBD1|TRBV7-9
TGTGCCAGCAGCTCCCGACAGGGAAGGACTTACGAGCAGTACTTC
CASSSRQGRTYEQYF
>TRBJ2-2|-|TRBD2|TRBV2
TGTGCCTCCCGGGACTACTCCTCGAACACCGGGGAGCTGTTTTTT
CASRDYSSNTGELFF
>TRBJ1-2|-|TRBD1|TRBV7-8
TGTGCCAGCAGCTTCGACAGGGGGGGTTATGGCTACACCTTC
CASSFDRGGYGYTF
>TRBJ2-2|once|-|TRBV30
TGTGCCTGGAGTGAACAGGCGAGGGACACCGGGGAGCTGTTTTTT
CAWSEQARDTGELFF
>TRBJ2-2|few|-|TRBV10-3
TGTGCCATCAGTGACAGGGAAACCGGGGAGCTGTTTTTT
CAISDRETGELFF
>TRBJ2-1|-|TRBD2|TRBV27
TGTGCCAGCAGTTTGCCCCCGGGACTAGCGGGCTATGGGGCTGAGCAGTTCTTC
CASSLPPGLAGYGAEQFF
>TRBJ2-4|-|-|TRBV29-1
TGCAGCGTAGGAATTCCCGGGCCCCTGGGGTACTTC
CSVGIPGPLGYF
>TRBJ2-2|few|-|TRBV18
TGTGCCAGCTCACCGACCACCGGGGAGCTGTTTTTT
CASSPTTGELFF
>TRBJ1-1|-|-|TRBV7-9
TGTGCCAGCAGCGCCTTTGAAGCTTTCTTT
CASSAFEAFF
>TRBJ1-4|-|-|TRBV7-9
TGTGCCAGCAGCTTGACCGGCTCACGTAATGAAAAACTGTTTTTT
CASSLTGSRNEKLFF
>TRBJ1-1|-|-|TRBV30
TGTGCCTGGAGTGTACAGGGAAACACTGAAGCTTTCTTT
CAWSVQGNTEAFF
>TRBJ2-7|once|-|TRBV25-1
TGTGCCAGCAGGGGTGTGGGGTCCTCACCCTACGAGCAGTACTTC
CASRGVGSSPYEQYF
>TRBJ2-7|-|-|TRBV7-9
TGTGCCAGCAGCCCCGAAGATCGTTACGAGCAGTACTTC
CASSPEDRYEQYF
>TRBJ2-7|-|TRBD2|TRBV2
TGTGCCAGCAGTGAACTAGCGGAAACCTACGAGCAGTACTTC
CASSELAETYEQYF
>TRBJ2-1|-|-|TRBV9
TGTGCCAGCAGCGTACAGGCCTCGGATGAGCAGTTCTTC
CASSVQASDEQFF
>TRBJ1-4|-|TRBD1|TRBV7-6
TGTGCCAGCAGGTCGACAGGGAATGAAAAACTGTTTTTT
CASRSTGNEKLFF
>TRBJ2-7|-|TRBD1|TRBV7-9
TGTGCCAGCAGCCCTAGGGGACAGGTCTACGAGCAGTACTTC
CASSPRGQVYEQYF
>TRBJ2-1|-|-|TRBV29-1
TGCAGCGTCCTCGTAGGGGTCAATGAGCAGTTCTTC
CSVLVGVNEQFF
>TRBJ1-2|-|-|TRBV6-5
TGTGCCAGCAGTTACAGGGTCCGGGATGGCTACACCTTC
CASSYRVRDGYTF